One sample yielded the 7 T cell receptor beta chains listed below, sequenced in a study of blood T cells in healthy people across ages. Combining a sample-barcoded 5' primer with a J-beta primer mix, a second PCR ran for roughly 7 to 11 cycles. TCRdb redid the calling of the 5' RACE reads with MiXCR, one entry per CDR3 protein. Found here are just under 900,000 distinct CDR3 sequences, 25% to 30% of them singletons; the top ten hold approximately 15%. What was sequenced was blood. The receptor source for this set is a woman of 80 years or more in good health.

This clonotype was seen many times. The V and J genes are TRBV12-3 or TRBV12-4 and TRBJ2-7; tentatively, D is TRBD2 (5 bases). This CDR3 contains 15 residues. Trimming left V 5 bases short and J 3 bases short, with 17 bases between. The CDR3 region has the DNA TGTGCCAGCAGTCCCGGCAGAGGAGGAATCTACGAGCAGTACTTC. Protein product: CASSPGRGGIYEQYF.

The sample holds many counts of this clonotype. The V and J genes are TRBV20-1 and TRBJ1-2, with 8 bases aligning to TRBD1. V was clipped by 1 base and J by 4 bases; unmatched bases: 2. The CDR3 sequence is 13 residues long. Germline CDR1 and CDR2: DFQATT and SNEGSKA (reference sequence). The CDR3 DNA reads TGCAGTGCTAGAGCAGGGGGCGGCTATGGCTACACCTTC. Protein: CSARAGGGYGYTF.

Ten or more counts support this clonotype. The V call is TRBV20-1, the J call TRBJ2-3, with unresolved D. The CDR3 consists of 11 residues. Trimming shortened V by 5 bases and J by 7 bases, and 10 bases separated the two germline ends. Germline CDR1 DFQATT, CDR2 SNEGSKA (reference sequence). CDR3 protein: CSASKDHTQYF. The DNA of the CDR3 is TGCAGTGCTTCCAAGGATCATACGCAGTATTTT.

The rearrangement links TRBV12-3 or TRBV12-4 to TRBJ1-5, with D perhaps TRBD1 (5 bases). The CDR3 runs 15 residues. The germline V and J ends were trimmed by 2 bases and 2 bases, with 10 bases remaining between them. This chain's CDR3 is CASSLMGGRNQPQHF. The DNA for the CDR3 is TGTGCCAGCAGTTTAATGGGGGGTCGCAATCAGCCCCAGCATTTT.

Many counts were recorded for this clonotype. The chain uses TRBV27 and TRBJ2-1, with 10 bases aligning to TRBD1. The CDR3 sequence is 15 residues long. CDR1 and CDR2 (germline): MNHEY, SMNVEV (reference sequence). Trimming cost V 6 bases and J 1 base; bases outside gene matches: 3. CDR3 sequence reads: CASRDRGSSYNEQFF. The CDR3 DNA is TGTGCCAGCAGGGACAGGGGGTCGTCCTACAATGAGCAGTTCTTC.

The table lists this clonotype with a few counts. One end of the junction fails to match germline, which may point to a read error. This chain uses TRBV4-3 with TRBJ1-4; D possibly corresponds to TRBD1 (5 bases). The CDR3 has 15 amino acids. Per the germline V gene, CDR1 is LGHNA and CDR2 is YSLEER. CDR3 protein: CTSSQVVGRNEKLFF. The CDR3 region has the DNA TGCACCAGCAGCCAGGTCGTGGGGCGTAATGAAAAACTGTTTTTT.

The rearrangement joins TRBV27 to TRBJ1-2; 10 bases align to TRBD1. V gave up 4 bases and J gave up 5 bases; unmatched junction bases: 7. Germline CDR1 reads MNHEY; CDR2 reads SMNVEV (reference sequence). The CDR3 runs 15 residues. The CDR3 loop is CASSSADRGAYGYTF. The CDR3 DNA reads as TGTGCCAGCAGTTCCGCGGACAGGGGGGCGTATGGCTACACCTTC.